Here is one TCR beta chain with its context. The antigen remains unidentified. This clone may be a read error of a much larger clone one base away. This CDR3 contains 14 residues. The V and J ends lost 1 base and 7 bases respectively, with 14 bases between them. The germline V gene has CDR1 SEHNR and CDR2 FQNEAQ (reference sequence). This sample was included in a study of blood T cells in healthy people across ages. Overall study results and limits: Age showed a roughly linear inverse relationship with TCR beta diversity per million T cells. Since the PBMCs were unsorted, naive and antigen-experienced cells could not be conclusively compared. Fewer expanded clones and more diversity marked long-lived versus aged donors.

The second PCR ran about 6 to 12 cycles with a sample-barcoded 5' primer and J-beta primers. Sequencing of every sample gave 2.5 million or more CDR3-containing paired-end reads. MiXCR was run by TCRdb on the 5' RACE reads, yielding one entry per CDR3 protein. The sample carries roughly 640,000 distinct CDR3 sequences, about 30% recorded once. The V gene is TRBV7-9, the J gene TRBJ2-7, with D unclear. This TCR came from a woman of 80 years or more in good health. Material: blood. The CDR3, as DNA: TGTGCCAGCAGCTTAGAGGCCACCCGCAATGAGCAGTACTTC. Translated, it gives CASSLEATRNEQYF.